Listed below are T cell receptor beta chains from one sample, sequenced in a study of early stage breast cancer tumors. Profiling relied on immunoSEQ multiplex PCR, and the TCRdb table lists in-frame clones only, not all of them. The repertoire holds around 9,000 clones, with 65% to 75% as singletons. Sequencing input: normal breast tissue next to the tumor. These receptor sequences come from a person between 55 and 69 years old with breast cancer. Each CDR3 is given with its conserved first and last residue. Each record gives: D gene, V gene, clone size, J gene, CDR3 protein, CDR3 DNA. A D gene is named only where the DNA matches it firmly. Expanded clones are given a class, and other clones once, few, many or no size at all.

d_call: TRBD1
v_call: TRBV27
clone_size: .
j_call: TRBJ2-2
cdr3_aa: CASTGTGGYTGELFF
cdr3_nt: TGTGCCAGCACTGGGACAGGGGGGTACACCGGGGAGCTGTTTTTT

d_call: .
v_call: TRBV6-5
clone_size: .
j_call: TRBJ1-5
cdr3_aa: CASSSGFGNQPQHF
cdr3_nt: TGTGCCAGCAGTTCAGGGTTCGGCAATCAGCCCCAGCATTTT

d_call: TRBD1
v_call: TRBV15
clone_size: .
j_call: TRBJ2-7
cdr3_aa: CATSDGTGRTYEQYF
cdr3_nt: TGTGCCACCTCCGACGGGACAGGGAGGACCTACGAGCAGTACTTC

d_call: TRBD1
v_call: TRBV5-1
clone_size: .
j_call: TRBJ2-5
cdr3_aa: CASSLDRAQETQYF
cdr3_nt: TGCGCCAGCAGCTTAGACAGGGCCCAAGAGACCCAGTACTTC

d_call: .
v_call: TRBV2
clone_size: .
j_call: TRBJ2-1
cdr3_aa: CASSGLEMNEQFF
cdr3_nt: TGTGCCAGCAGTGGGCTAGAGATGAATGAGCAGTTCTTC

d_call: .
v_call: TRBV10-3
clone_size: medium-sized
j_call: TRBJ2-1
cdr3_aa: CAISVRRLIIPVRNEQFF
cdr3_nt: TGTGCCATCAGTGTTAGGAGACTTATTATTCCAGTACGCAATGAGCAGTTCTTC

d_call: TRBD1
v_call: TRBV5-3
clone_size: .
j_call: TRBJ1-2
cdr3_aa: CARSTGTGSFLMGYTF
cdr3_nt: TGTGCCAGAAGCACCGGGACAGGGAGTTTTTTGATGGGCTACACCTTC

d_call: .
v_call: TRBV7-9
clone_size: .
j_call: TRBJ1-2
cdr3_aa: CASHLPGGQNYGYTF
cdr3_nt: TGTGCCAGTCATCTTCCGGGAGGCCAGAACTATGGCTACACCTTC

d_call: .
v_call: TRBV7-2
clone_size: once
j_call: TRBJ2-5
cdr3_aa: CASSVGLETQYF
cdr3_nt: TGTGCCAGCAGCGTCGGTCTTGAGACCCAGTACTTC

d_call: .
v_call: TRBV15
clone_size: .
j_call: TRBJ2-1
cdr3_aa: CATRDSQVYNEQFF
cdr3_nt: TGTGCCACCCGGGACTCCCAAGTCTACAATGAGCAGTTCTTC

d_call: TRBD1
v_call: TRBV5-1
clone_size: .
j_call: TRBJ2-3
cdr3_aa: CASSLEGTGTDTQYF
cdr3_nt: TGCGCCAGCAGCCTGGAGGGGACAGGGACAGATACGCAGTATTTT

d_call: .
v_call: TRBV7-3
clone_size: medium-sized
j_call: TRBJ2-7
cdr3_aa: CASSPGTLYEQYF
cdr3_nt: TGTGCCAGCAGCCCCGGGACTTTGTACGAGCAGTACTTC

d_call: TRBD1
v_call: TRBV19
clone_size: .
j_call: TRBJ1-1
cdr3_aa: CASSQQGGNTEAFF
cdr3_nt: TGTGCCAGTAGTCAACAGGGGGGCAACACTGAAGCTTTCTTT

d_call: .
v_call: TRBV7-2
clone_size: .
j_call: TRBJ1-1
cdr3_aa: CASSRRGVSEAFF
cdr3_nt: TGTGCCAGCAGCCGGCGGGGGGTCTCTGAAGCTTTCTTT

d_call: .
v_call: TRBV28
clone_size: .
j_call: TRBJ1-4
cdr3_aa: CASSLALRGVGEKLFF
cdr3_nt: TGTGCCAGCAGTTTAGCGCTACGGGGGGTCGGTGAAAAACTGTTTTTT

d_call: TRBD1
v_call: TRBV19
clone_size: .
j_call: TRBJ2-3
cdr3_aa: CASSTWRDRGPDTQYF
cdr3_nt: TGTGCCAGTAGTACTTGGCGGGACAGGGGCCCAGATACGCAGTATTTT

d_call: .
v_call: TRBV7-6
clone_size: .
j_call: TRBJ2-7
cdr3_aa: CASSPESDTTYEQYF
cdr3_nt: TGTGCCAGCAGCCCAGAATCGGACACCACCTACGAGCAGTACTTC

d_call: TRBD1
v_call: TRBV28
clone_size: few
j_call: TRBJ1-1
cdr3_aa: CALQGGPVTEAFF
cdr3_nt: TGTGCCCTACAGGGGGGCCCAGTCACTGAAGCTTTCTTT

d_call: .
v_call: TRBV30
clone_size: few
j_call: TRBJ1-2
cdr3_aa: CAWSVAYGYTF
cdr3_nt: TGTGCCTGGAGTGTGGCCTATGGCTACACCTTC

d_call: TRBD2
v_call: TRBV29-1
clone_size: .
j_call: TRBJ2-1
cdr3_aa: CSVESRIVGLAGTSYNEQFF
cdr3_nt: TGCAGCGTTGAATCTCGAATCGTGGGACTAGCGGGGACATCCTACAATGAGCAGTTCTTC

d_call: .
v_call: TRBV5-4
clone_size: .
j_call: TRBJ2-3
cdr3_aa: CASSVVRDTSTDTQYF
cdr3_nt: TGTGCCAGCAGCGTTGTCCGGGACACCAGCACAGATACGCAGTATTTT

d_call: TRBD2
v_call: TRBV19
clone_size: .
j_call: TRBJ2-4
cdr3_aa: CASSIESFSGRASGRNIQYF
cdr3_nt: TGTGCCAGTAGTATAGAGTCCTTTAGCGGGAGGGCCTCGGGGCGAAACATTCAGTACTTC

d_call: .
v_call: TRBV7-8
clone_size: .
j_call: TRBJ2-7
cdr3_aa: CASSLRFLASLSYEQYF
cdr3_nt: TGTGCCAGCAGCTTACGCTTTCTAGCGAGCCTCTCCTACGAGCAGTACTTC

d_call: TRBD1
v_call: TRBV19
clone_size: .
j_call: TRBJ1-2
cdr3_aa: CASSRQGANGYTF
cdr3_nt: TGTGCCAGTAGTAGACAGGGGGCGAATGGCTACACCTTC

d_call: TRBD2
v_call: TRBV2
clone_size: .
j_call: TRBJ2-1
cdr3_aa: CARNPRGGGQYNEQFF
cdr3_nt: TGTGCCAGAAACCCACGGGGCGGGGGTCAGTACAATGAGCAGTTCTTC

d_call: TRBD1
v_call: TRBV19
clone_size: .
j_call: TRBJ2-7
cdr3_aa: CASSERDSWNVYEQYF
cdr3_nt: TGTGCCAGTAGTGAACGGGACAGCTGGAATGTCTACGAGCAGTACTTC

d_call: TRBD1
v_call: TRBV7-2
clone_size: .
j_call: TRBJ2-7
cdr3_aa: CASRAPSGQGVYEQYF
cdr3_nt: TGTGCCAGCAGAGCGCCCTCGGGACAGGGGGTCTACGAGCAGTACTTC

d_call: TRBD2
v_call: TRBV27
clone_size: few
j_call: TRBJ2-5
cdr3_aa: CASSFSTSGTETQYF
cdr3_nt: TGTGCCAGCAGTTTTAGTACTAGCGGGACTGAGACCCAGTACTTC

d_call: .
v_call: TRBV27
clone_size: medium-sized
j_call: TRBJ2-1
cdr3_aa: CASNVQGNEQFF
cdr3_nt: TGTGCCAGCAATGTCCAGGGCAATGAGCAGTTCTTC

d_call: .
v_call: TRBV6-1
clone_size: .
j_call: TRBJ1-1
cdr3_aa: CASSERQGNTEAFF
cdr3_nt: TGTGCCAGCAGTGAACGGCAGGGGAACACTGAAGCTTTCTTT

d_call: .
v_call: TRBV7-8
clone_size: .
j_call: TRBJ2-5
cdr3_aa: CASSPTGETQYF
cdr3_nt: TGTGCCAGCAGCCCCACCGGAGAGACCCAGTACTTC

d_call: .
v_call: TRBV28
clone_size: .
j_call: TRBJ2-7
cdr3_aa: CASSSPGGGSSYEQYF
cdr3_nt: TGTGCCAGCAGTTCCCCGGGCGGAGGAAGCTCCTACGAGCAGTACTTC

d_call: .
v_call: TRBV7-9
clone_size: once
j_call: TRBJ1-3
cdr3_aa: CASSPTRAVVGNTIYF
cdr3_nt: TGTGCCAGCAGCCCCACGAGGGCCGTGGTAGGAAACACCATATATTTT

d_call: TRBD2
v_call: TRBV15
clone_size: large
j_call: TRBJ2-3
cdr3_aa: CATSRPGWSGSNSDTQYF
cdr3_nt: TGTGCCACCAGCAGACCAGGGTGGAGCGGGAGTAACTCAGATACGCAGTATTTT

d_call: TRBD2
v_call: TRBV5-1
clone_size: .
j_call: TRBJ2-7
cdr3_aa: CASSTLPAGGEQYF
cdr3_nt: TGCGCCAGCAGCACCCTCCCGGCGGGAGGCGAGCAGTACTTC

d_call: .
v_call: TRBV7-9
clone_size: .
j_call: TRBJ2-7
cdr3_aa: CASSSSPLGGDYEQYF
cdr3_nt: TGTGCCAGCAGCTCATCTCCCTTAGGAGGAGACTACGAGCAGTACTTC

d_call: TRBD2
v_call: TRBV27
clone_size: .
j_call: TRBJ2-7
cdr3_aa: CASSSYSSGQGYEQYF
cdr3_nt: TGTGCCAGCAGTTCCTATTCTAGCGGCCAGGGCTACGAGCAGTACTTC

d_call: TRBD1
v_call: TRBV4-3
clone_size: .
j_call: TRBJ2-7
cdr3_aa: CASSQDLIQGAYEQYF
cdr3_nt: TGCGCCAGCAGCCAAGATCTTATACAGGGGGCATACGAGCAGTACTTC

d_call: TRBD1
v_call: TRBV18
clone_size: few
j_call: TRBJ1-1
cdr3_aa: CASSPGTGVGTEAFF
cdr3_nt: TGTGCCAGCTCACCAGGGACAGGGGTAGGAACTGAAGCTTTCTTT

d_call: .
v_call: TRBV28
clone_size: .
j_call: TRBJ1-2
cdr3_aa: CASSSGRGLGYGYTF
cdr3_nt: TGTGCCAGCAGTTCGGGACGGGGGTTAGGTTATGGCTACACCTTC

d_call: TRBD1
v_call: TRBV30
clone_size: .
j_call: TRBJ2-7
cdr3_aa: CAWSAGTAFYEQYF
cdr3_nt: TGTGCCTGGAGTGCCGGGACAGCCTTCTACGAGCAGTACTTC

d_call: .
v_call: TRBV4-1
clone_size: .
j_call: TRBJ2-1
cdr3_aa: CASSPGSRAGQFF
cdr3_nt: TGCGCCAGCAGCCCTGGATCCCGCGCGGGGCAGTTCTTC

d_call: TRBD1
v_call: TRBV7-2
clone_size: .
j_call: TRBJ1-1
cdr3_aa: CASSPGQGTEAFF
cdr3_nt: TGTGCCAGCAGTCCCGGACAGGGCACTGAAGCTTTCTTT

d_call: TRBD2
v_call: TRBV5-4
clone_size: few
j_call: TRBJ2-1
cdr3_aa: CASSLKAGGRPGNEQFF
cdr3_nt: TGTGCCAGCAGCTTGAAAGCGGGAGGGCGCCCCGGCAATGAGCAGTTCTTC

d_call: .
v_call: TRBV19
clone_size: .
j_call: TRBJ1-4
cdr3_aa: CASTKTGKLFF
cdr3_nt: TGTGCCAGTACCAAGACGGGAAAACTGTTTTTT

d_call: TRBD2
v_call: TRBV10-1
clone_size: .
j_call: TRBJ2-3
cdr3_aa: CARLRGLAISTDTQYF
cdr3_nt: TGCGCCCGTCTTAGGGGACTAGCAATTAGCACAGATACGCAGTATTTT

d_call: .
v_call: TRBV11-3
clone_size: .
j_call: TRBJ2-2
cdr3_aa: CASNYLGELFF
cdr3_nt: TGTGCCAGTAACTACTTAGGGGAGCTGTTTTTT

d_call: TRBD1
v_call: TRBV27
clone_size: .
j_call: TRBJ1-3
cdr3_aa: CASSPDRDSGNTIYF
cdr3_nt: TGTGCCAGCAGTCCGGACAGGGACTCTGGAAACACCATATATTTT

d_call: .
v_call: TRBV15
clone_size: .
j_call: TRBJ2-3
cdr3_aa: CATSRGEQTVGDTQYF
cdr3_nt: TGTGCCACCAGCAGAGGGGAGCAGACCGTGGGAGATACGCAGTATTTT

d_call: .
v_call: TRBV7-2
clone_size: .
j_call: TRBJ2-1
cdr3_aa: CASSLGANEQFF
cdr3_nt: TGTGCCAGCAGCTTAGGGGCAAATGAGCAGTTCTTC

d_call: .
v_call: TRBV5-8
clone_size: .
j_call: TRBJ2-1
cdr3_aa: CASSPQGRSSYNEQFF
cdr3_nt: TGTGCCAGCAGCCCGCAGGGAAGAAGCTCCTACAATGAGCAGTTCTTC

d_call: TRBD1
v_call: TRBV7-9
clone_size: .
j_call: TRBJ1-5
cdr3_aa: CASSQGGNQPQHF
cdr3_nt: TGTGCCAGCTCACAGGGGGGGAATCAGCCCCAGCATTTT

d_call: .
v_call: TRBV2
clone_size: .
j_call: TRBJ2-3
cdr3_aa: CASSPRGGTDTQYF
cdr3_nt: TGTGCCAGCAGTCCTAGGGGGGGAACAGATACGCAGTATTTT

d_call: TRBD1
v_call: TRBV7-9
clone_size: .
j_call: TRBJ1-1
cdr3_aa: CASSPRDRVTEAFF
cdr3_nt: TGTGCCAGCAGCCCAAGGGACAGGGTCACTGAAGCTTTCTTT

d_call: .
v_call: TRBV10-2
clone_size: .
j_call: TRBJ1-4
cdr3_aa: CASSDRVSEKLFF
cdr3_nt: TGCGCCAGCAGTGACAGGGTTAGCGAAAAACTGTTTTTT